The 10 T cell receptor beta chains reported below all come from one sample, sequenced in a study of blood T cell repertoires in COVID-19. Clones were sequenced by immunoSEQ multiplex PCR, and TCRdb holds only the in-frame ones, with some missing. The table lists around 46,000 clones, around 85% of them singletons. Sequencing input: peripheral blood. These receptors all come from a human donor in a cohort sampled during active COVID-19.

The chain is built from TRBV10-1 and TRBJ1-5; D is unclear. The CDR3 is 16 residues long. V was cut by 10 bases and J by 2 bases, with 21 bases left in between. Germline-derived CDR1 and CDR2 are WNHNN and SYGVQD (reference sequence). CDR3 residues: CAIPCQQQKCNQPQHF. Written as DNA, the CDR3 is TGCGCCATCCCGTGCCAACAACAGAAATGCAATCAGCCCCAGCATTTT.

This chain joins TRBV7-8 and TRBJ1-1; TRBD1 matches 7 bases. The CDR3 is 15 residues long. Germline V gene sequence: CDR1 SGHVS, CDR2 FQNEAQ. V dropped 3 bases and J dropped 0; count of bases not matched to a gene: 4. The CDR3 DNA follows: TGTGCCAGCAGCTTTCGGGACAGCCTGAACACTGAAGCTTTCTTT. This translates into CASSFRDSLNTEAFF.

This clone was counted a few times. This chain uses TRBV5-1 with TRBJ2-1; 10 nucleotides match TRBD2. J lost 9 bases, V lost 0 bases, and 3 bases had no gene match. The CDR3 runs to 14 residues. Germline V CDR1 and CDR2: SGHRS, YFSETQ. The CDR3 is CASSLAASGSEQFF. DNA for the CDR3: TGCGCCAGCAGCTTGGCCGCTAGCGGGAGTGAGCAGTTCTTC.

The rearrangement joins TRBV9 to TRBJ2-2; the D gene is possibly TRBD2 (6 bases). Per the germline V gene, CDR1 is SGDLS and CDR2 is YYNGEE. CDR3 length equals 16 residues. Trimming removed 6 bases from V and 1 base from J, with 16 bases in between. In nucleotides, the CDR3 is TGTGCCAGCAACGCTGTAGCGGAGGGGAACACCGGGGAGCTGTTTTTT. Translated: CASNAVAEGNTGELFF.

The rearrangement uses TRBV18 and TRBJ2-5; the match to TRBD1 covers 7 bases. The length of the CDR3 is 19 residues. The trim removed 0 bases at V and 3 bases at J, leaving 16 bases unmatched. From germline, CDR1 is KGHSH and CDR2 LQKENI. In nucleotides, the CDR3 is TGTGCCAGCTCACCACCGGTTTGCCTCCGAGGACAGGTTAAAGAGACCCAGTACTTC. This sequence encodes CASSPPVCLRGQVKETQYF.

V usage is TRBV7-2 and J usage is TRBJ2-1; TRBD2 aligns across 15 bases. CDR3 length: 17 amino acids. Germline-derived CDR1 and CDR2 are SGHTA and FQGNSA. J was trimmed by 8 bases and V by 5 bases; bases with no gene match: 10. The CDR3 bases are TGTGCCAGCAGCCCACGACGGACTAGCGGGAGGGCGCATGAGCAGTTCTTC. Its translation is CASSPRRTSGRAHEQFF.

Regarding this clone: The germline gene is not matched at one end of the junction; a read error may be the cause. The identical CDR3 is also encoded by other nucleotide sequences in the sample. J is TRBJ1-1 and V is TRBV7-3; D call uncertain. The germline CDR1 and CDR2 sequences are SGHTA and FQGTGA. The CDR3 length is 13 residues. Here the CDR3 reads CASSSSVNTEAFF. The CDR3 DNA is TGTGCTAGCAGCTCTTCGGTGAACACTGAAGCTTTCTTT.

The rearrangement joins TRBV5-1 to TRBJ2-5, with 7 bases lining up with TRBD1. Germline CDR1 and CDR2: SGHRS and YFSETQ. This CDR3 is 13 amino acids long. Losses at the gene ends were 1 base for V and 4 bases for J; bases not matched to a gene: 1. This CDR3 reads CASSLSGGETQYF. For the CDR3, the DNA is TGCGCCAGCAGCTTGTCAGGGGGAGAGACCCAGTACTTC.

This clone was seen once. This chain connects TRBV7-2 to TRBJ2-3; 9 bases agree with TRBD2. This CDR3 is 17 amino acids long. Germline loops: CDR1 SGHTA, CDR2 FQGNSA. Germline trimming cut 3 bases from V and 0 bases from J; bases unmatched to any gene: 7. The DNA of the CDR3 is TGTGCCAGCAGCTTGTCCTATGCGGGAGGGAGCACAGATACGCAGTATTTT. Its protein is CASSLSYAGGSTDTQYF.

The chain links TRBV6-5 to TRBJ2-5; 7 nucleotides align to TRBD1. Germline assignment: CDR1 MNHEY and CDR2 SVGAGI. This CDR3 contains 14 residues. V lost 8 bases to trimming and J lost 5 bases; unmatched junction nucleotides: 11. CDR3 DNA: TGTGCCAGCGCCTACCGACAGGGCGGCGAGACCCAGTACTTC. Translation: CASAYRQGGETQYF.